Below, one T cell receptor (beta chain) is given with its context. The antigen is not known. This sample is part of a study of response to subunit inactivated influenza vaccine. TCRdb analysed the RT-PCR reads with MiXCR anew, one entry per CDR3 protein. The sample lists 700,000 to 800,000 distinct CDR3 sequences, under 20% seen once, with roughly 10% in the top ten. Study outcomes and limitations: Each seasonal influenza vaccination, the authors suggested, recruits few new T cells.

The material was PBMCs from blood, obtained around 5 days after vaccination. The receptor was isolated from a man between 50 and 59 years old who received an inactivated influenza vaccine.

The CDR3, as DNA: TGCAGTGCTAGAGTTTACGCGAACACTGAAGCTTTCTTT. Translating it yields CSARVYANTEAFF. The chain joins TRBV20-1 to TRBJ1-1; D unclear. V was shortened by 1 base and J by 1 base, with 7 bases between the two germline ends. Germline V gives CDR1 DFQATT, CDR2 SNEGSKA (reference sequence). The CDR3 is made up of 13 amino acids.